This T cell receptor beta chain was sequenced for a study of graft-versus-host responses after intestinal transplantation. Assay used: immunoSEQ multiplex PCR; TCRdb lists only in-frame clones, some missing. The sample comprises almost 70,000 clones, roughly 92% of which are singletons, and 6.5% to 7% rests with the top ten. There are 14 residues in the CDR3. Trimming shortened V by 4 bases and J by 4 bases, and 11 bases separated the two germline ends. Germline CDR1 reads SQVTM; CDR2 reads ANQGSEA. This chain joins TRBV29-1 and TRBJ2-6; maybe TRBD2 (6 bases). The sequence came from a human patient who received an intestinal transplant, so some T cells may come from the graft donor. The sequences come from bone marrow, collected 700 to 850 days after intestinal transplantation. The CDR3 sequence: CSVGVAGGANVLTF. The CDR3 nucleotides are TGCAGCGTTGGGGTGGCGGGAGGGGCCAACGTCCTGACTTTC.